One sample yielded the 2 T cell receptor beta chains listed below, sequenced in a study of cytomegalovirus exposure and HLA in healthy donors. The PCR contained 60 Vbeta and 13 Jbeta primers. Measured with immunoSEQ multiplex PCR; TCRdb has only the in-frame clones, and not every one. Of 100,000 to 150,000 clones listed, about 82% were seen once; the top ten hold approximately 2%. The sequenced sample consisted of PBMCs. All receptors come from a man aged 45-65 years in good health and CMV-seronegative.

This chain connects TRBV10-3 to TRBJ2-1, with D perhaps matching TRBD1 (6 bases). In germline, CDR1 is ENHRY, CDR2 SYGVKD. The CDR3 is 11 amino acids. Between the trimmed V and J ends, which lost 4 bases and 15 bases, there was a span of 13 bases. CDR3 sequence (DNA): TGTGCCATCAGTGTAGGGGGTTCGGTGTTCTTC. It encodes CAISVGGSVFF.

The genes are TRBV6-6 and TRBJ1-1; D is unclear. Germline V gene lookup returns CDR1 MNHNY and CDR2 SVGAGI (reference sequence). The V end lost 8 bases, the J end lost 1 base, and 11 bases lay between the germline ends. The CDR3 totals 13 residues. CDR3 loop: CASGPQRNTEAFF. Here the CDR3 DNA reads TGTGCCAGCGGGCCACAGAGGAACACTGAAGCTTTCTTT.